The sequence of this TCR beta chain was determined in a study of vaccination effects on CD4 cells after COVID-19. Whole-study context: Following the second dose by a median of 72 days, the post-vaccine samples were obtained.

CDR1 is SGHRS, CDR2 YFSETQ, per germline. CDR3 size: 14 residues. The V end lost 4 bases, the J end lost 8 bases, and 18 bases lay between the germline ends. Overall study results and limits: In the late period after vaccination, infection- and vaccine-induced clones contracted markedly.

In the ViraFEST assay, antigen-specific CD4+ clonotypes were identified by expansion after peptide-pool stimulation. Following a roughly 9-day culture, CD4+ T cells were purified. BNT162b2 vaccine or mRNA-1273 vaccine was given to participants in two doses. On day 3 and again on day 7, half the medium was replaced with IL-2 medium. This clone was found a few times. What it binds is unknown. Sequenced by immunoSEQ multiplex PCR; TCRdb stores in-frame clones only, minus some. The table includes more than 12,000 clones, 75% detected once. Sample: CD4+ T cells from PBMCs cultured with HCoV-NL63 spike peptides, taken after COVID-19 vaccination. The source of this sequence is a human donor who received a COVID-19 vaccine. The chain is built from TRBV5-1 and TRBJ1-2, with a possible D match to TRBD1 (5 bases). The CDR3 DNA reads TGCGCCAGCAGCCCCGACCCAGGGCTTGGAGGCTACACCTTC. Protein sequence: CASSPDPGLGGYTF.